This T cell receptor (beta chain) is from a study (dated by TCRdb to 2013 to 2016). Context from the whole study: The study tested whether tumor-infiltrating Tregs in breast cancer are recruited from blood Tregs or converted in situ from other CD4+ T cell subsets.

Full-length TCR variable regions were amplified by 5' RACE PCR with constant-region reverse primers, followed by semi-nested PCR with Nested Universal Primer A. Using the ReliaPrep RNA Cell Miniprep System, total RNA was extracted, and the SMARTer RACE 5'/3' Kit was then used to reverse transcribe the RNA into 5'RACE-ready cDNA. Full-length TCR alpha and beta libraries were barcoded with multiplex adaptors and sequenced on an Illumina MiSeq. The original pipeline was this. Sequencing data were pooled across the five patients for each of nine subset-tissue groups and compared by unsupervised clustering of TCR gene usage. The Morisita-Horn index was used to calculate repertoire similarity, with shared sequences weighted according to their contribution to each repertoire. The public reads were reprocessed in TCRdb via fastp at Q25 and MiXCR, keeping in-frame beta chains. Rows with a matching CDR3 protein are joined into one entry that keeps the most common DNA and genes. TCRdb, not the authors, supplied the V and J calls. This sample gives over 10,000 distinct CDR3 sequences in total; less than 25% of them show up just once. The ten largest clones add up to approximately 3% of the sample.

The research as a whole found: The greatest overlap of tumor-infiltrating Treg TCR alpha and beta sequences was observed with tumor naive CD4+ T cells, followed by blood naive CD4+ T cells. The larger-cohort validation was restricted to a single TCR beta V-J rearrangement rather than whole repertoires. Tumor memory CD4+ T cell TCR gene usage clustered with blood and lymph node memory CD4+ cells and lymph node naive CD4+ cells.

This clonotype turned up a few times. The specificity of this receptor is unknown. The record has no base qualities; no much larger clone is one base away. To purify naive CD4+ T cells, the Miltenyi Naive CD4+ T Cell Isolation kit was used, and CD25 microbeads served to deplete Tregs. Tregs, naive and memory CD4+ T cells from tumor, blood and ipsilateral draining lymph nodes of a few breast cancer patients underwent full-length TCR alpha and beta sequencing. Ficoll density gradient centrifugation was used to isolate mononuclear cells from lymph nodes or from 50 ml of peripheral blood. A purity exceeding 90% was confirmed by FACS for the sorted cell populations. This sequence originates from a female donor with breast cancer. Sample: naive CD4+ T cells sorted from blood. The sample's cell subset or site label is to be understood as: naive CD4+ T cells, CD4+CD45RA+CD25-.

The CDR3 has the sequence CATSSPYNEQFF. The nucleotides read TGTGCCACCAGTTCGCCCTACAATGAGCAGTTCTTC. This sequence uses TRBV24-1 and TRBJ2-1; the D gene is not confidently resolved. The germline V gene supplies CDR1 KGHDR and CDR2 SFDVKD. The CDR3 contains 12 residues, cysteine and phenylalanine counted. The DNA shown is the 36-base CDR3, in frame from base 1. V drops 6 bases and J drops 2 bases, leaving 4 bases in between.